This T cell receptor beta chain appears in the sequencing data of a study of T cell repertoires in cytomegalovirus infection (dated by TCRdb to the late 2010s). Notes on the research overall: Recently identified HLA-C-restricted CMV epitopes, whose presentation resists viral immunomodulation, were targeted by peptide stimulations together with well-studied HLA-B-restricted epitopes. The HLA type of each donor mattered for the analysis, because public TCR beta signatures pointed to carriage of CMV infection along with the matching HLA type. Summary of the overall study and its limitations: In both this cohort and an independent cohort of some 350 donors, the cumulative frequency of public TCR beta family members distinguished carriers of CMV infection plus the relevant HLA type. The ex vivo response was dominated by HLA-C-restricted CMV-specific TCR beta clonotypes, and the single most frequent clonotype in two of eight donors was supplied by these HLA-C-restricted clonotypes.

CDR1 and CDR2, looked up from the germline V gene, are MNHEY and SVGEGT. The CDR3 goes from the cysteine to the phenylalanine over 16 residues. Just CDR3 DNA is preserved here, 48 bases in frame from base 1. V drops 4 bases and J drops 5 bases, leaving 20 bases in between. This clonotype showed up just a few times. Its target antigen remains unknown. No clone much larger than this one lies a single base away; base qualities are absent. This sample was sequenced with an Illumina HiSeq 1500. The raw public reads went through TCRdb reprocessing: fastp at Q25, MiXCR clone calling, in-frame beta chains kept. Rows merge per CDR3 protein into single entries with the most common DNA and genes. The sample table shows 830,000 or so distinct CDR3 sequences, and over 25% are seen once. The leading ten clones occupy around 12% of the sample. Interpreted using the paper, the treatment or condition label stands for: in vitro stimulation with specific CMV peptide epitopes to enrich CMV-specific T cells.

Source: cultured CD8+ T cells from PBMCs, taken from culture after CMV antigen stimulation. The sequence was obtained from a human donor in good health (CMV status not recorded). Some clones in this sample may be carry-over from other donors' samples. The rearranged segments are TRBV6-2 or TRBV6-3 and TRBJ1-1; the D segment cannot be called with confidence. The sequenced DNA is TGTGCCAGCAGTTTCCCGGTCGACGGGGTAGGGACTGAAGCTTTCTTT. This codes for CASSFPVDGVGTEAFF.